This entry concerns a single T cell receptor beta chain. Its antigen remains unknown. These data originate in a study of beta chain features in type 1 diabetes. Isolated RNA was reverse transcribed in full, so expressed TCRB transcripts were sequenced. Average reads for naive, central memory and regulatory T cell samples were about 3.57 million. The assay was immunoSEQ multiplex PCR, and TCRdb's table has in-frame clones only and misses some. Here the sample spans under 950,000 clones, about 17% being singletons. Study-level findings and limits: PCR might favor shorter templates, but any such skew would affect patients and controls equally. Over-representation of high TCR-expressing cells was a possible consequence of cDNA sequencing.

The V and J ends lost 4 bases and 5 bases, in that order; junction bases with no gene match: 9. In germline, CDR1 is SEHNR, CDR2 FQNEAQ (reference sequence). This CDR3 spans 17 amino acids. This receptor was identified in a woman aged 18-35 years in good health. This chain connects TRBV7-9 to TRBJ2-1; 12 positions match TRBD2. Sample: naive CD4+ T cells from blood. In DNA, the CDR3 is TGTGCCAGCAGCTCCCGTGGGACTAGCGGGTTCCACAATGAGCAGTTCTTC. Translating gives CASSSRGTSGFHNEQFF.